The rows below give T cell receptor beta chains drawn from one sample of a study of Graves' ophthalmopathy and Graves' hyperthyroidism. A single record per CDR3 protein comes from TCRdb applying MiXCR to the multiplex PCR reads. The sample lists around 670,000 distinct CDR3 sequences, 40% seen once, with less than 55% in the top ten. The material sequenced was peripheral blood. All receptors derive from an adult man with Graves' ophthalmopathy. The CDR3 runs from the conserved cysteine through the conserved F or W. The D gene is left open where the match is weak. Part of the rows lack a size; the others show once, few, many or a class for expanded clones.

NA	NA	TRBV25-1	TRBJ1-3	TGTGCCAGCAGCTTAGGTTTATACGGCTCTGGAAACACCATATATTTT	CASSLGLYGSGNTIYF
TRBD1	NA	TRBV10-3	TRBJ2-7	TGTGCCAGCAGTTGGGGAGGACAGGGCTACGAGCAGTACTTC	CASSWGGQGYEQYF
NA	few	TRBV7-2	TRBJ1-1	TGTGCCAGCAGCCGTATCCGTTTTACGGGGGAGGAGAACACTGAAGCTTTCTTT	CASSRIRFTGEENTEAFF
NA	many	TRBV11-2	TRBJ1-2	TGTGCCAGCAGCTCCACTAGGGACGGCGGCTCCTTC	CASSSTRDGGSF
NA	many	TRBV13	TRBJ1-1	TGTGCCAGCAGCTTATATGGGGGGGGTGAAGCTTTCTTT	CASSLYGGGEAFF
NA	few	TRBV5-4	TRBJ2-7	TGCGCCAGCAGCCAAGACTCCCCGGGACCGACCTACGAGCAGTACTTC	CASSQDSPGPTYEQYF
NA	few	TRBV5-8	TRBJ1-2	TGTGCCAGCAGCTTCGGTGTAATCGGCTACACCTTC	CASSFGVIGYTF
NA	many	TRBV29-1	TRBJ2-7	TGCAGCGTTGAGGTGTTATACGAGCAGTACTTC	CSVEVLYEQYF
NA	few	TRBV2	TRBJ1-5	TGTGCCAGCAGGTCAGGGATGGAGCCCCAGCATTTT	CASRSGMEPQHF
NA	NA	TRBV25-1	TRBJ2-7	TGTGCCAGCAGTGAGTACAAGGGTTACGAGCAGTACTTC	CASSEYKGYEQYF
NA	many	TRBV29-1	TRBJ2-7	TGCAGCGTCGAGGGGCAGAGGCGCTACGAGCAGTACTTC	CSVEGQRRYEQYF
NA	NA	TRBV29-1	TRBJ1-2	TGCAGCGTTGAATTCTGGACATTCTATGGCTACACCTTC	CSVEFWTFYGYTF
TRBD1	NA	TRBV12-3/TRBV12-4	TRBJ1-4	TGTGCCAGCACCACGACAGGGGAGCGTGAAAAACTGTTTTTT	CASTTTGEREKLFF
NA	few	TRBV19	TRBJ2-5	TGTGCCAGTCAGAGACAAGCACAAGAGACCCAGTACTTC	CASQRQAQETQYF
TRBD2	many	TRBV7-9	TRBJ2-7	TGTGCCAGCAGCACGCTAGCGGGAGGATACGAGCAGTACTTC	CASSTLAGGYEQYF
NA	few	TRBV7-2	TRBJ1-5	TGTGCCAGCAGCTTCTACTTCGGACGGGAGTCGTCCCAGCATTTT	CASSFYFGRESSQHF
NA	many	TRBV7-9	TRBJ1-2	TGTGCCAGTACAAGAACAGGGTATGGCTACACCTTC	CASTRTGYGYTF
NA	NA	TRBV25-1	TRBJ1-2	TGTGCCAGCAGTTTTAGGTACCAGGGCTACACCTTC	CASSFRYQGYTF
NA	many	TRBV7-9	TRBJ1-2	TGTGCCAGCAGCCCCCGGACTGCAACCTATGGCTACACCTTC	CASSPRTATYGYTF
NA	many	TRBV9	TRBJ1-3	TGTGCCAGCAGCCGTACTCAGAGCTCTGGAAACACCATATATTTT	CASSRTQSSGNTIYF